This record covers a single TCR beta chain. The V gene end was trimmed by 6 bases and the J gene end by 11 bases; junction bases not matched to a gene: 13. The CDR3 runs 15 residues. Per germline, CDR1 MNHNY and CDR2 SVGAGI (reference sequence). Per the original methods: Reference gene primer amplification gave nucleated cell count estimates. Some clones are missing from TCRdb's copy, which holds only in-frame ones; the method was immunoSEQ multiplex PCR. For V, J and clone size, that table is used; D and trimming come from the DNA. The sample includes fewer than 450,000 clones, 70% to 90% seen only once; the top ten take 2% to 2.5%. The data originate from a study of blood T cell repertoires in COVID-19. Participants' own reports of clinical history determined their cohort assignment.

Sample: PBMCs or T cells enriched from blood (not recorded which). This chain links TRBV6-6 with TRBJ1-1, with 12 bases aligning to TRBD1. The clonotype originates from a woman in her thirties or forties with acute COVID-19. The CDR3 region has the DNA TGTGCCAGCAGACCACCGGGACAGGGGGCGCGGGGCGCTTTCTTT. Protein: CASRPPGQGARGAFF.